This T cell receptor (beta chain) was captured by sequencing in a study of Ad26.COV2.S vaccination and SARS-CoV-2 variants. Overall study: Recipients of Ad26.COV2.S got it intramuscularly, once or twice 56 days apart.

Regarding the study as a whole: Measurement of non-spike TCR breadth gave similar results in vaccine and placebo recipients. It was vaccine recipients, not placebo recipients, who had the higher spike-specific TCR breadth.

As regards this clone: Its target is not known.

The assay was immunoSEQ multiplex PCR, and TCRdb's table has in-frame clones only and misses some. This repertoire shows 350,000 to 550,000 clones, 80% to 90% found once; its top ten account for over 2%. Treatment of the sample: some 20 received Ad26.COV2.S at low or high dose, single or two shots; about 5 received placebo; per-sample allocation not given. Specimen acquisition occurred on day 63 following the initial vaccine or placebo injection. Within Boston, the person who donated was an adult of 18-55 years. CDR3 length: 14 residues. CDR1 is LGHNA and CDR2 is YSLEER in the germline V gene. Trimming cost V 1 base and J 4 bases, with 10 bases left between them.

The chain is built from TRBV4-3 and TRBJ1-2, with D maybe TRBD1 (5 bases). The receptor comes from a person between 18 and 59 years old who received the Ad26.COV2.S COVID-19 vaccine or a placebo. The source material was peripheral blood, sampled in a trial of Ad26.COV2.S vaccine versus placebo. CDR3 loop: CASSQVGGGYGYTF. The CDR3 region has the DNA TGCGCCAGCAGCCAAGTCGGGGGGGGCTATGGCTACACCTTC.